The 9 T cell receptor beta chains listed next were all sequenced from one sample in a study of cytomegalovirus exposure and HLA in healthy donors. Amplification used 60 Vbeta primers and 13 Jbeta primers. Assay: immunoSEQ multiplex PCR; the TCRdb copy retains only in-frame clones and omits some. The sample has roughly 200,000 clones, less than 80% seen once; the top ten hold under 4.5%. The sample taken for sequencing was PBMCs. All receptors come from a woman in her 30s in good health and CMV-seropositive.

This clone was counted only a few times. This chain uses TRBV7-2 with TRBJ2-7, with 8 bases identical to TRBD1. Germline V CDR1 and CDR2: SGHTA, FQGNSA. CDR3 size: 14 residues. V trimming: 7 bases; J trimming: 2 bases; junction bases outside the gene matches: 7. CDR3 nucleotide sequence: TGTGCCAGCACCGTGACAGGGGAGGCCTACGAGCAGTACTTC. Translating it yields CASTVTGEAYEQYF.

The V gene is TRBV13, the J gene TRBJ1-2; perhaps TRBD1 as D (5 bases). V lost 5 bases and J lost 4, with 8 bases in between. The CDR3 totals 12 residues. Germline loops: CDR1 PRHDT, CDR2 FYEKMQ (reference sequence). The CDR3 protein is CASSDRIYGYTF. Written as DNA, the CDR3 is TGTGCCAGCAGCGACAGAATCTATGGCTACACCTTC.

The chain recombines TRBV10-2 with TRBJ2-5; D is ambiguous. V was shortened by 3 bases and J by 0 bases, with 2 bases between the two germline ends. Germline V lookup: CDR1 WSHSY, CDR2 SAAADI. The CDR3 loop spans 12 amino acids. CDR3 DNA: TGCGCCAGCAGTGACGACCAAGAGACCCAGTACTTC. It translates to CASSDDQETQYF.

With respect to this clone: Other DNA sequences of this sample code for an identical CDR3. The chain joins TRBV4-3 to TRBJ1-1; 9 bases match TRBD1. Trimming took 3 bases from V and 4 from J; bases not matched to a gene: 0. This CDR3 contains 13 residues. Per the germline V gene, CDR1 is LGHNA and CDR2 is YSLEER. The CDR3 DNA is TGCGCCAGCAGCCAGGACAGGGGCACTGAAGCTTTCTTT. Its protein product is CASSQDRGTEAFF.

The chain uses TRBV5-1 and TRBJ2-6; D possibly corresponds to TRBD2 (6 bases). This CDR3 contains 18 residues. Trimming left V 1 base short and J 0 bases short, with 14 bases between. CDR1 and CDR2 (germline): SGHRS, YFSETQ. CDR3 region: CASSLRSQGGSGANVLTF. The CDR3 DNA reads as TGCGCCAGCAGCTTGAGGTCGCAGGGAGGCTCTGGGGCCAACGTCCTGACTTTC.

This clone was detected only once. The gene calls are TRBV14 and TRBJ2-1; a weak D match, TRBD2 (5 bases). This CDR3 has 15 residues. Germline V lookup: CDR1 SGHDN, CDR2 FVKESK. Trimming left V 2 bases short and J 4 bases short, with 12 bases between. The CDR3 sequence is CASSQLGESYNEQFF. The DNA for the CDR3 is TGTGCCAGCAGCCAACTCGGGGAAAGTTACAATGAGCAGTTCTTC.

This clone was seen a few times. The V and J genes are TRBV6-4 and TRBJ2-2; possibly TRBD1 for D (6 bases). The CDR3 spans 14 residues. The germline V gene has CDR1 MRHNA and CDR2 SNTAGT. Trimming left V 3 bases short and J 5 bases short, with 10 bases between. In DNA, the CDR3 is TGTGCCAGCAGTGAGTCAGGGGCAACCGGGGAGCTGTTTTTT. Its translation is CASSESGATGELFF.

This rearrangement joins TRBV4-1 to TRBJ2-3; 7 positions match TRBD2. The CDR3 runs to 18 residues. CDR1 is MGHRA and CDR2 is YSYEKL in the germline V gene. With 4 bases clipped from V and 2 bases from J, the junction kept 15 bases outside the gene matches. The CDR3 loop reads CASSRWTGRGRTTDTQYF. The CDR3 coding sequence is TGCGCCAGCAGCCGGTGGACCGGGCGGGGGAGAACCACAGATACGCAGTATTTT.

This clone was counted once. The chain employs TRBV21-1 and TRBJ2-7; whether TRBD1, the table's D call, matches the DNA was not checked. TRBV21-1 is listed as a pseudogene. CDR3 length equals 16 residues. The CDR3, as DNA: TGTGCCAGCAGCATCTGGGACAAAGGCATCTCCTACGAGCAGTACTTC. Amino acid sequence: CASSIWDKGISYEQYF.